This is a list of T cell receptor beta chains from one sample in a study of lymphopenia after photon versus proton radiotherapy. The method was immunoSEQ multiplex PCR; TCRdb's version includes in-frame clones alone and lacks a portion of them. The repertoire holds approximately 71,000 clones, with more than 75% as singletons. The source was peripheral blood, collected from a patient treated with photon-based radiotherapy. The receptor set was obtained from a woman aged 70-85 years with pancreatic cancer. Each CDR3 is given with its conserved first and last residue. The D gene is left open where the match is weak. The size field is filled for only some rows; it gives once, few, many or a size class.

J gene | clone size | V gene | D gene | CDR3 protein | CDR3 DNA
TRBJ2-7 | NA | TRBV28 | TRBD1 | CASSFSTGTGGLGEQYF | TGTGCCAGCAGTTTTAGTACTGGGACAGGCGGGCTGGGCGAGCAGTACTTC
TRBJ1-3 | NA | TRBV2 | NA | CASSAWQGLPGNTIYF | TGTGCCAGCAGTGCATGGCAGGGCTTGCCTGGAAACACCATATATTTT
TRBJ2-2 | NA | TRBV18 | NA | CASSPRGNTGELFF | TGTGCCAGCTCTCCAAGGGGGAACACCGGGGAGCTGTTTTTT
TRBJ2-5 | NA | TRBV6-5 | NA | CASSALVQETQYF | TGTGCCAGCAGCGCCTTGGTCCAAGAGACCCAGTACTTC
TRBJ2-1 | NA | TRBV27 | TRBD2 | CASTGGGRERIPKVYEQFF | TGTGCCAGCACAGGTGGAGGGCGGGAGCGAATACCCAAAGTATATGAGCAGTTCTTC
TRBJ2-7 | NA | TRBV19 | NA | CASSMVLDYEQYF | TGTGCCAGTAGTATGGTTCTGGACTACGAGCAGTACTTC
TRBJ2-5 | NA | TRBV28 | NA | CASSPGQQETQYF | TGTGCCAGCAGTCCAGGACAGCAAGAGACCCAGTACTTC
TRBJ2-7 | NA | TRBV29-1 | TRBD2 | CSVDGLAEGGPYEQYF | TGCAGCGTTGATGGACTAGCGGAGGGCGGCCCCTACGAGCAGTACTTC
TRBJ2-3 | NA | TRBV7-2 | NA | CASSLPGLPTDTQYF | TGTGCCAGCAGCTTACCCGGCCTACCCACAGATACGCAGTATTTT
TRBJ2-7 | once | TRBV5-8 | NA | CASSLGGRRAYEQYF | TGTGCCAGCAGCTTGGGGGGCAGGAGAGCCTACGAGCAGTACTTC
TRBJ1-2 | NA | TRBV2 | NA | CASRSDSLNYGYTF | TGTGCCAGCAGGTCGGACAGCTTAAACTATGGCTACACCTTC
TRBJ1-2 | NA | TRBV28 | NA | CASSLSRVLSF | TGTGCCAGCAGTTTATCCCGAGTTTTGTCCTTC
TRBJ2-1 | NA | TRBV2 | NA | CASTPDRVYNEQFF | TGTGCCAGCACTCCGGACAGAGTCTACAATGAGCAGTTCTTC
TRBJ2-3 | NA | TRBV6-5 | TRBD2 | CASRTSHPTDTQYF | TGTGCCAGCAGGACTAGCCATCCCACAGATACGCAGTATTTT
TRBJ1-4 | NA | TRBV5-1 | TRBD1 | CASSRGQGTEKLFF | TGCGCCAGCAGCCGGGGACAGGGGACTGAAAAACTGTTTTTT
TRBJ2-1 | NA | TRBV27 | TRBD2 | CASSLPSGSRDTEQFF | TGTGCCAGCAGTTTGCCTAGCGGGAGCCGGGATACTGAGCAGTTCTTC
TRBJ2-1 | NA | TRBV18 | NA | CASSQGTTYNEQFF | TGTGCCAGCTCACAAGGGACAACCTACAATGAGCAGTTCTTC
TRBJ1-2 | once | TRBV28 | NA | CASGPAFAGYTF | TGTGCCAGCGGGCCGGCCTTTGCGGGCTACACCTTC
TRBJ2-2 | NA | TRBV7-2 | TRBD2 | CASSFNSGSFWAGELFF | TGTGCCAGCAGCTTTAATAGCGGGAGCTTTTGGGCCGGGGAGCTGTTTTTT
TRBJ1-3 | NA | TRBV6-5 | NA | CASSYSLASGGNTIYF | TGTGCCAGCAGTTATAGTTTGGCCTCGGGAGGAAACACCATATATTTT
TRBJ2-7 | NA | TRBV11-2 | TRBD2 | CASSLGTVVSGRYEQYF | TGTGCCAGCAGCTTAGGGACCGTGGTTAGCGGGAGGTACGAGCAGTACTTC
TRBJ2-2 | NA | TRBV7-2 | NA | CASSRDQNTGELFF | TGTGCCAGCAGCCGGGACCAAAACACCGGGGAGCTGTTTTTT
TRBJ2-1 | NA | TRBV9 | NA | CASSRISGNYNEQFF | TGTGCCAGCAGCCGCATTTCCGGGAACTACAATGAGCAGTTCTTC
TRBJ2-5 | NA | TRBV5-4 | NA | CASSLLGQAQETQYF | TGTGCCAGCAGCTTGTTAGGGCAGGCACAAGAGACCCAGTACTTC
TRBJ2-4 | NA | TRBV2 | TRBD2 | CATRLAGYKNIQYF | TGTGCCACCCGACTAGCGGGATATAAAAACATTCAGTACTTC
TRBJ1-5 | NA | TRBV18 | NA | CASSPVGNQPQHF | TGTGCCAGCTCACCGGTTGGCAATCAGCCCCAGCATTTT
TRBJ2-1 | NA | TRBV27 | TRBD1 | CASSVTGPYNEQFF | TGTGCCAGCAGCGTGACAGGGCCCTACAATGAGCAGTTCTTC
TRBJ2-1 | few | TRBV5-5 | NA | CASSLAPGTPSYNEQFF | TGTGCCAGCAGCTTGGCCCCCGGGACTCCCTCCTACAATGAGCAGTTCTTC
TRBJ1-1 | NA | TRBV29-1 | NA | CSVRPSGITEAFF | TGCAGCGTCCGCCCCTCTGGGATCACTGAAGCTTTCTTT
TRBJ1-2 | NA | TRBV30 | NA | CAWTIPGQIFYGYTF | TGTGCCTGGACTATTCCTGGACAGATTTTTTATGGCTACACCTTC
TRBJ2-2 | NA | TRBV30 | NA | CAWSTGELFF | TGTGCCTGGAGTACCGGGGAGCTGTTTTTT
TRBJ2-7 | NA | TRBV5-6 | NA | CASKKLGGAYEQYF | TGTGCCAGCAAAAAGTTGGGCGGGGCCTACGAGCAGTACTTC
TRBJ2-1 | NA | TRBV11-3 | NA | CASSPGGRQHNEQFF | TGTGCCAGCAGCCCCGGAGGGCGACAGCACAATGAGCAGTTCTTC
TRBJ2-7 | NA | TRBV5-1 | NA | CASSWGGPDGEQYF | TGCGCCAGCAGTTGGGGGGGGCCCGACGGCGAGCAGTACTTC
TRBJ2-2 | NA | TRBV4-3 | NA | CASSLRPNDQGTGELFF | TGCGCCAGCAGCCTCCGGCCAAACGATCAAGGTACCGGGGAGCTGTTTTTT
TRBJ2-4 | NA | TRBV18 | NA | CASSPQKIAEPGLNIQYF | TGTGCCAGCTCACCACAGAAAATAGCGGAGCCAGGGCTAAACATTCAGTACTTC
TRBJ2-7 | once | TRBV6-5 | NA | CASSYSPALREQYF | TGTGCCAGCAGTTACTCGCCGGCCCTCCGCGAGCAGTACTTC
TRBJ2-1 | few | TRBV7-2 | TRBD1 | CASSTGQGTEQFF | TGTGCCAGCAGCACGGGACAGGGCACTGAGCAGTTCTTC
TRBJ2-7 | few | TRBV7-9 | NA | CASSFNSPPREQYF | TGTGCCAGCAGCTTTAACTCCCCCCCACGCGAGCAGTACTTC
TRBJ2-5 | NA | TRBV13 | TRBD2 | CASSTRGGHETQYF | TGTGCCAGCAGCACACGGGGGGGGCACGAGACCCAGTACTTC
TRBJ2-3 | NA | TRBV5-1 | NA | CASSLGGTRSTDTQYF | TGCGCCAGCAGCTTGGGAGGAACTAGAAGCACAGATACGCAGTATTTT
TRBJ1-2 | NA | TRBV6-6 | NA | CASSLYREKVYGYTF | TGTGCCAGCAGCTTATACAGGGAGAAGGTCTATGGCTACACCTTC
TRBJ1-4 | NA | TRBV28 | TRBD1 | CASWTGTNEKLFF | TGTGCCAGCTGGACAGGGACTAATGAAAAACTGTTTTTT
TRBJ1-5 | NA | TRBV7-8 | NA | CASSPDRRSNQPQHF | TGTGCCAGCAGCCCGGACAGACGTAGCAATCAGCCCCAGCATTTT
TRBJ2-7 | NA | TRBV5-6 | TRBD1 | CASSLLQGTYEQYF | TGTGCCAGCAGCCTCTTACAGGGGACCTACGAGCAGTACTTC
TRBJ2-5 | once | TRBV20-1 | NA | CSVGGSGTQYF | TGCAGTGTTGGCGGCTCGGGGACCCAGTACTTC
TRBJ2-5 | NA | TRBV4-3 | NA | CASSQGISITGATGSQETQYF | TGCGCCAGCAGCCAAGGGATCTCCATAACTGGGGCTACAGGTTCCCAAGAGACCCAGTACTTC
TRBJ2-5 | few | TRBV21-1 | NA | CASSSNPRDREGETQYF | TGTGCCAGCAGCTCTAACCCCCGGGACAGGGAGGGAGAGACCCAGTACTTC
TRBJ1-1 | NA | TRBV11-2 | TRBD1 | CASTLGRGRGQGLGPEAFF | TGTGCCAGCACCTTGGGGAGGGGCCGTGGACAGGGCCTTGGTCCCGAAGCTTTCTTT
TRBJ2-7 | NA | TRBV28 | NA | CASSLGQITDEQYF | TGTGCCAGCAGTTTGGGGCAGATAACGGACGAGCAGTACTTC